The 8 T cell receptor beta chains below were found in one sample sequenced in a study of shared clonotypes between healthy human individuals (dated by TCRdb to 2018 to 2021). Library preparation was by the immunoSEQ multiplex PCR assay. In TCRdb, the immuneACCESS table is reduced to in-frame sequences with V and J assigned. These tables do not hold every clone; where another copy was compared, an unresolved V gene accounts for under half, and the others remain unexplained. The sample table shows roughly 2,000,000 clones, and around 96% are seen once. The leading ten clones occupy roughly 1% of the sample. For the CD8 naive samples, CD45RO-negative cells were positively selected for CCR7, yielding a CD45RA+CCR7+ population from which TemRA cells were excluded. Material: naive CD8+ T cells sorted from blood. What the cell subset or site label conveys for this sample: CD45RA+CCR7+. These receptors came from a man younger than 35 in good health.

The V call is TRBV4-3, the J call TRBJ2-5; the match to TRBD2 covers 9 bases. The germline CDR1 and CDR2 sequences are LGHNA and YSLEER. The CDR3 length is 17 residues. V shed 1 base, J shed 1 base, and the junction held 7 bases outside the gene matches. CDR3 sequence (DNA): TGCGCCAGCAGCCAAGGTGGACTAGCGAACTCCCAAGAGACCCAGTACTTC. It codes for CASSQGGLANSQETQYF.

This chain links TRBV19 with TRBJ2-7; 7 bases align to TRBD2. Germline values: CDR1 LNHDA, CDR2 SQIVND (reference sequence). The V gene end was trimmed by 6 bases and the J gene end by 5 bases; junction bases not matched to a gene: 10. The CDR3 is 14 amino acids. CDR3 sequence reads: CASSKGGEGHEQYF. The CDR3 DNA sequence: TGTGCCAGTAGCAAAGGAGGGGAGGGCCACGAGCAGTACTTC.

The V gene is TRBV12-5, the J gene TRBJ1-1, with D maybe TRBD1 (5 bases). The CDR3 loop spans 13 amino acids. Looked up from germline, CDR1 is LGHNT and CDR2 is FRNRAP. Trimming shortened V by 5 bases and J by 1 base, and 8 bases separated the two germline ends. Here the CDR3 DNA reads TGTGCTAGTGGTGCGGGGGAGAACACTGAAGCTTTCTTT. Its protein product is CASGAGENTEAFF.

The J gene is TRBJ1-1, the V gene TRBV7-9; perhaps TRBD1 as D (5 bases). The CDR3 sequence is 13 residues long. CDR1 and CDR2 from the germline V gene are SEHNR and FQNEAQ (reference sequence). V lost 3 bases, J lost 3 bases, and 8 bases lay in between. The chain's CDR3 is CASSLEQDTEAFF. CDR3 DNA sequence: TGTGCCAGCAGCTTGGAACAGGACACTGAAGCTTTCTTT.

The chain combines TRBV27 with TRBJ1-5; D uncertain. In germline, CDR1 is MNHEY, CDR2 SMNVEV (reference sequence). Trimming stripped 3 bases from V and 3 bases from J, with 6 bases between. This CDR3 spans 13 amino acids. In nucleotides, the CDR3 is TGTGCCAGCAGTTTCCAGAACAATCAGCCCCAGCATTTT. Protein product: CASSFQNNQPQHF.

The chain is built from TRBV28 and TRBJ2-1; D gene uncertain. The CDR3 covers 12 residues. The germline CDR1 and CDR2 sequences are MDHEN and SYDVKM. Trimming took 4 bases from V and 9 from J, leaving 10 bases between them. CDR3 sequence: CASSWDLTEQFF. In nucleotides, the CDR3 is TGTGCCAGCAGTTGGGATCTCACTGAGCAGTTCTTC.

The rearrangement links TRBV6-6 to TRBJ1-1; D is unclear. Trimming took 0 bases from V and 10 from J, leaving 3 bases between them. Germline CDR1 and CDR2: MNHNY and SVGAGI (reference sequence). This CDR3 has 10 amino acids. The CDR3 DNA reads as TGTGCCAGCAGTTACTCGAGAGCTTTCTTT. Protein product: CASSYSRAFF.

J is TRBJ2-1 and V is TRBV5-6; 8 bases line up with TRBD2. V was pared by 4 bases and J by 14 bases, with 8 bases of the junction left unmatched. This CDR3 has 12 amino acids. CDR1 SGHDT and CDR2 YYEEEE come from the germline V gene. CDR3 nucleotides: TGTGCCAGCAGCCCGGAGGGACTAGAGGAGTTCTTC. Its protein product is CASSPEGLEEFF.